What follows describes a single T cell receptor beta chain. A second PCR of about 6 to 11 cycles used a sample-barcoded 5' primer and a J-beta primer mix. TCRdb called the 5' RACE reads again in MiXCR, with one record for every CDR3 protein. The sample lists over a million distinct CDR3 sequences, almost 25% occurring once. V lost 2 bases, J lost 5 bases, and 27 bases lay in between. The CDR3 covers 19 residues. Germline assignment: CDR1 MNHEY and CDR2 SVGAGI. The entry originates in a study of blood T cells in healthy people across ages. The sample was also linked to a second study, of T cells of mothers and their children. This second study says: Researchers report slightly higher, though non-significant, overlap in related mother-child pairs than in unrelated pairs.

The chain links TRBV6-5 to TRBJ1-2, with D unclear. The TCR sequence derives from a girl aged 2-9 years in good health. The sequencing sample was made of blood. Written as DNA, the CDR3 is TGTGCCAGCAGTTACAGACTCCTCGAAGGGTCCCGGGAGGGATATGGCTACACCTTC. Its translation: CASSYRLLEGSREGYGYTF.